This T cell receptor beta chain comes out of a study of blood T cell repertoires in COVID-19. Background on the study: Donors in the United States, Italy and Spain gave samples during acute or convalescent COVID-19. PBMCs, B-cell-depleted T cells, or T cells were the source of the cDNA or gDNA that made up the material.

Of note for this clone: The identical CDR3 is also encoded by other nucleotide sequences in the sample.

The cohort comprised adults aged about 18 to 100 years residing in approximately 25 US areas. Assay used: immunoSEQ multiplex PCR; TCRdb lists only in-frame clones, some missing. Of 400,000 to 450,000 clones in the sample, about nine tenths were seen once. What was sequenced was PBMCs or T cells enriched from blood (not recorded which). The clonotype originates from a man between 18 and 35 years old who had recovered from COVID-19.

DNA of the CDR3: TGCGCCAGCAGCCAAGGACGGGTGAACACTGAAGCTTTCTTT. Amino acid sequence: CASSQGRVNTEAFF. V gene TRBV4-1 combines with J gene TRBJ1-1; the D is unclear. The CDR3 is 14 amino acids. CDR1 is MGHRA and CDR2 is YSYEKL in the germline V gene. V was clipped by 1 base and J by 0 bases, with 6 bases between them.